Listed below are T cell receptor beta chains from one sample, sequenced in a study of cytomegalovirus exposure and HLA in healthy donors. The data were produced by immunoSEQ multiplex PCR, yet TCRdb's version contains in-frame clones alone and is incomplete. The sample lists fewer than 80,000 clones, roughly 95% occurring once. The sample taken for sequencing was PBMCs. These receptors all stem from a woman between 18 and 29 years old in good health and CMV-seropositive. Each CDR3 is given without its conserved first and last residue. Each record gives: J gene, D gene, V gene, CDR3 protein. D genes are given only for firm matches.

TRBJ2-1,TRBD2,TRBV30,AWSTSGSEQF
TRBJ2-5,TRBD1,TRBV10-1,ARGQGGETQY
TRBJ2-1,TRBD2,TRBV5-1,ASSLAWSSGRAYNEQF
TRBJ1-1,-,TRBV13,ASSFTGWESTNTEAF
TRBJ1-1,-,TRBV19,ASSNRVNTEAF
TRBJ2-7,TRBD2,TRBV27,ASSTRRTSGSTEQY
TRBJ1-3,TRBD1,TRBV7-2,ASSSDRVVDTIY
TRBJ1-2,-,TRBV27,ASSFAGGGYT
TRBJ2-5,-,TRBV7-2,ASSQAETQY
TRBJ2-1,-,TRBV7-8,ASSLGGGEQF
TRBJ1-1,-,TRBV19,ASSIDRRRTEAF
TRBJ1-1,-,TRBV28,ASSPTIGTEAF
TRBJ2-7,-,TRBV2,ASSEPGTWTRGDSYEQY
TRBJ2-5,TRBD2,TRBV14,ASSQDSSLAGAIETQY
TRBJ2-7,TRBD2,TRBV2,ASSKTLLAGSYEQY
TRBJ2-3,TRBD1,TRBV28,ASSIGQGVTDTQY
TRBJ2-3,TRBD2,TRBV19,ASANLGLAGTDTQY
TRBJ1-2,TRBD1,TRBV7-2,ASSLGTGYYGYT
TRBJ1-1,-,TRBV9,ASSVELASEAF
TRBJ2-2,TRBD2,TRBV6-1,ASSEAGQGLATGELF
TRBJ2-7,-,TRBV7-9,ASSLVQTTYEQY
TRBJ2-7,TRBD2,TRBV18,ASCTGGGRLCEQY
TRBJ2-5,TRBD2,TRBV30,AWNPSGRGETQY
TRBJ2-5,TRBD1,TRBV11-2,ASRSLRGQGETQY
TRBJ1-5,TRBD1,TRBV7-8,ASSPRSGQGAPQPQH
TRBJ2-2,-,TRBV28,ASSLNPSGVHGELF
TRBJ1-1,-,TRBV11-2,ASSATGISVTEAF
TRBJ2-7,-,TRBV4-2,ASSQDSGAGEQY
TRBJ1-2,TRBD1,TRBV4-1,ASRPPGQSGNYGYT
TRBJ2-7,TRBD2,TRBV7-8,ASSLAVTHGGSGLRYEQY
TRBJ2-3,TRBD2,TRBV28,ASSFSGLAGGGTDTQY
TRBJ2-7,TRBD1,TRBV7-2,ASSRSGTDPVEQY
TRBJ2-7,-,TRBV6-1,ASSVNREYEQY
TRBJ2-5,TRBD2,TRBV7-2,ASSPRSGRRETQY
TRBJ2-2,TRBD1,TRBV19,ASSARDRGFTGELF
TRBJ2-1,TRBD2,TRBV9,ASSVVVGGVNEQF
TRBJ2-1,-,TRBV2,ASSEDRGSYNEQF
TRBJ1-1,TRBD1,TRBV4-1,ASSQAGTGSMITEAF
TRBJ1-5,TRBD1,TRBV2,ASREDRGPGRNQPQH
TRBJ2-5,-,TRBV5-1,ASSLDSPQY
TRBJ1-1,-,TRBV25-1,ASSDSTVGGVRTEAF
TRBJ1-5,TRBD1,TRBV28,ASSLTGMAQPQH
TRBJ2-1,TRBD1,TRBV27,ASSLSRATGTGPRNNEQF
TRBJ1-5,TRBD1,TRBV27,ASSPTGALQPQH
TRBJ2-3,-,TRBV5-4,ASSFLATTSTDTQY